These T cell receptor beta chains were read from a single sample in a study of blood T cell repertoires in COVID-19. The protocol was immunoSEQ multiplex PCR, while the TCRdb copy is restricted to in-frame clones and leaves out a portion. The data hold a few hundred thousand clones, with just under 85% observed a single time. Sequencing was carried out using peripheral blood. The receptors come from a woman aged 50 to 60 with active or convalescent COVID-19. CDR3s include the opening cysteine and the closing phenylalanine or tryptophan. The D gene is left open where the match is weak. Expanded clones are given a class, and other clones once, few, many or no size at all.

d_gene | j_gene | abundance | v_gene | CDR3aa | CDR3nt
TRBD1 | TRBJ1-6 | - | TRBV7-9 | CASSLSRTGNVSPLHF | TGTGCCAGCAGCTTATCCCGGACAGGGAATGTTTCACCCCTCCACTTT
- | TRBJ2-1 | - | TRBV5-4 | CASSLMTGDNEQFF | TGTGCCAGCAGCTTGATGACAGGCGACAATGAGCAGTTCTTC
TRBD1 | TRBJ1-2 | once | TRBV3-1/TRBV3-2 | CASSGQGSYGYTF | TGTGCCAGCAGCGGACAGGGGTCCTATGGCTACACCTTC
- | TRBJ1-3 | - | TRBV2 | CASRPTGNSGNTIYF | TGTGCCAGCAGACCCACAGGGAACTCTGGAAACACCATATATTTT
TRBD2 | TRBJ2-3 | - | TRBV19 | CASSVGLAGMWPDTQYF | TGTGCCAGTAGCGTGGGACTAGCGGGGATGTGGCCAGATACGCAGTATTTT
TRBD2 | TRBJ2-7 | - | TRBV5-4 | CASSLGASGRYEQYF | TGTGCCAGCAGCTTGGGGGCTAGCGGGAGGTACGAGCAGTACTTC
TRBD2 | TRBJ2-1 | - | TRBV27 | CASGGSGRANEQFF | TGTGCCAGCGGGGGGAGCGGGAGGGCTAATGAGCAGTTCTTC
- | TRBJ1-3 | - | TRBV5-1 | CASSLDSNPGPGNTIYF | TGCGCCAGCAGCTTGGACAGTAACCCAGGGCCTGGAAACACCATATATTTT
- | TRBJ2-5 | once | TRBV11-1 | CASSRERISYQETQYF | TGTGCCAGCAGCCGAGAGCGGATATCGTACCAAGAGACCCAGTACTTC
- | TRBJ1-5 | once | TRBV28 | CASSPNQPQHF | TGTGCCAGCAGCCCGAATCAGCCCCAGCATTTT
- | TRBJ2-2 | few | TRBV9 | CASSVGARQGVGELFF | TGTGCCAGCAGCGTAGGGGCCCGCCAAGGGGTCGGGGAGCTGTTTTTT
- | TRBJ2-5 | - | TRBV3-1/TRBV3-2 | CASSLLAVQETQYF | TGTGCCAGCAGCCTTTTAGCGGTACAAGAGACCCAGTACTTC
- | TRBJ1-2 | - | TRBV2 | CASSEQGQGVYGYTF | TGTGCCAGCAGTGAACAGGGGCAGGGCGTCTATGGCTACACCTTC
TRBD1 | TRBJ1-1 | few | TRBV19 | CASSIRGQGDTEAFF | TGTGCCAGTAGTATTCGTGGACAGGGGGACACTGAAGCTTTCTTT
- | TRBJ1-2 | once | TRBV2 | CASSDAGKSGYTF | TGTGCCAGCAGTGATGCAGGGAAATCTGGCTACACCTTC
TRBD2 | TRBJ2-7 | - | TRBV6-2/TRBV6-3 | CASSYLAGGPYEQYF | TGTGCCAGCAGTTACTTAGCGGGAGGACCCTACGAGCAGTACTTC